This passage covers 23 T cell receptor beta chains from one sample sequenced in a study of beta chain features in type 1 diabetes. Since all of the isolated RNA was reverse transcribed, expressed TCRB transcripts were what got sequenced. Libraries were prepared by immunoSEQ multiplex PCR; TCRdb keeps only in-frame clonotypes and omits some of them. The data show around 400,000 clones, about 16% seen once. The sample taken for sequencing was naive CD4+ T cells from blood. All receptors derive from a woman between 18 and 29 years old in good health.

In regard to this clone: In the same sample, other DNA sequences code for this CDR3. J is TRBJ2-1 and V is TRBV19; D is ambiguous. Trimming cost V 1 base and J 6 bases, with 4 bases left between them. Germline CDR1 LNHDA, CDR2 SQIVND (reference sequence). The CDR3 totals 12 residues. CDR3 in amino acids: CASSIGSNEQFF. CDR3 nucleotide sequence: TGTGCCAGTAGTATAGGGAGCAATGAGCAGTTCTTC.

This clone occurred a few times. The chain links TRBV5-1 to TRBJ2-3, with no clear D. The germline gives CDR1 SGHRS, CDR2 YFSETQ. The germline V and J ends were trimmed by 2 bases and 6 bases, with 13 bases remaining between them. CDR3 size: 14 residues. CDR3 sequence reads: CASSFIPTTDTQYF. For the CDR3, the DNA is TGCGCCAGCAGCTTTATCCCTACCACTGATACGCAGTATTTT. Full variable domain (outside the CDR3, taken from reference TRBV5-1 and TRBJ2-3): KAGVTQTPRYLIKTRGQQVTLSCSPISGHRSVSWYQQTPGQGLQFLFEYFSETQRNKGNFPGRFSGRQFSNSRSEMNVSTLELGDSALYLCASSFIPTTDTQYFGPGTRLTVL.

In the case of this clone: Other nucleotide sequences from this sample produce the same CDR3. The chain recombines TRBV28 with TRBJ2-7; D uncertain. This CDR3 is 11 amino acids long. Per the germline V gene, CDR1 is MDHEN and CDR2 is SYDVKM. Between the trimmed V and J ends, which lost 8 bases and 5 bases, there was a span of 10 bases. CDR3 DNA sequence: TGTGCCAGCTCCGACCGGGACGAGCAGTACTTC. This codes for CASSDRDEQYF.

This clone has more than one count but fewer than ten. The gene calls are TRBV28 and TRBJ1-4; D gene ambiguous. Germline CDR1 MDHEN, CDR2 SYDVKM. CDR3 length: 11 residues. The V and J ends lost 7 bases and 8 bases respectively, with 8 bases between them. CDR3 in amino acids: CASKGREKLFF. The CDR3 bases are TGTGCCAGCAAAGGGAGAGAAAAACTGTTTTTT.

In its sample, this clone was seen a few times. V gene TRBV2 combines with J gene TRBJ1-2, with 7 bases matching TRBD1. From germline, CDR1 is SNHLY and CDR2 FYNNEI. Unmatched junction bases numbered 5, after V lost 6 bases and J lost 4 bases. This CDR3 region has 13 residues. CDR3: CASRVGTAYGYTF. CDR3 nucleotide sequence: TGTGCCAGCAGGGTAGGGACAGCCTATGGCTACACCTTC.

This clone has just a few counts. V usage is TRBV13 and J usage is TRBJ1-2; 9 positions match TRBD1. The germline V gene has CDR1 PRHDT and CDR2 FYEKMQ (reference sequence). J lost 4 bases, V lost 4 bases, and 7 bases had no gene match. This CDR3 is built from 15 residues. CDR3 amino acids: CASSSRPQGAYGYTF. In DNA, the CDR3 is TGTGCCAGCAGCTCTCGCCCACAGGGGGCCTATGGCTACACCTTC.

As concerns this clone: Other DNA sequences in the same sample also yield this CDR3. The chain's CDR3 is CAWSVQGGQPQHF. CDR3 nucleotides: TGTGCCTGGAGCGTCCAGGGGGGTCAGCCCCAGCATTTT. V and J are TRBV30 and TRBJ1-5; 7 bases are shared with TRBD1. Trimming took 3 bases from V and 6 from J; bases not matched to a gene: 5. Germline-derived CDR1 and CDR2 are GTSNPN and SVGIG (reference sequence). The CDR3 is made up of 13 amino acids.

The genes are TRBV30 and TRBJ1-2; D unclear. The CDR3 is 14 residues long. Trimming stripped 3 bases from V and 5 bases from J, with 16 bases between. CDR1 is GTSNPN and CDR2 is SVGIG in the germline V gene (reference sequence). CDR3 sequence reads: CAWRRPTPGYGYTF. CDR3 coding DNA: TGTGCCTGGAGAAGGCCGACTCCCGGATATGGCTACACCTTC.

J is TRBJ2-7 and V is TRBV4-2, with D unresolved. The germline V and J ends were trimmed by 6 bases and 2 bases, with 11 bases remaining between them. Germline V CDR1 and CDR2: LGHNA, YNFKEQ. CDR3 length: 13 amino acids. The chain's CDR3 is CASSHGSTYEQYF. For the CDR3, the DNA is TGTGCCAGCAGTCACGGGTCAACCTACGAGCAGTACTTC.

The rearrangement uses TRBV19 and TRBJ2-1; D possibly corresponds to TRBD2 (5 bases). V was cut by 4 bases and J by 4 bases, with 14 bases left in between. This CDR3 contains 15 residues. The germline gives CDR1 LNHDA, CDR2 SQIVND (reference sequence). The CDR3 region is CASSKEDARYNEQFF. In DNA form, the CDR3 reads TGTGCCAGTAGTAAGGAGGATGCCAGATACAATGAGCAGTTCTTC.

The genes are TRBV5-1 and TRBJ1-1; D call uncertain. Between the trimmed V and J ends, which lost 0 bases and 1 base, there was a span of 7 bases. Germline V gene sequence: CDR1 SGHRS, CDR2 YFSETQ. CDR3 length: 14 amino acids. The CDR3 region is CASSLVAQNTEAFF. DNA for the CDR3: TGCGCCAGCAGCTTGGTTGCACAGAACACTGAAGCTTTCTTT.

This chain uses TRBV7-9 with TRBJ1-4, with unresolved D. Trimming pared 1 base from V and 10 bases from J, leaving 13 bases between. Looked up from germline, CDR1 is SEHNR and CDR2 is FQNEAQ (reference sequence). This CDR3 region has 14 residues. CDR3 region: CASSLGGGPGKLFF. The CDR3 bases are TGTGCCAGCAGCTTAGGAGGCGGTCCGGGAAAACTGTTTTTT. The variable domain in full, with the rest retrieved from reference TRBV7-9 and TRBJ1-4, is DTGVSQNPRHKITKRGQNVTFRCDPISEHNRLYWYRQTLGQGPEFLTYFQNEAQLEKSRLLSDRFSAERPKGSFSTLEIQRTEQGDSAMYLCASSLGGGPGKLFFGSGTQLSVL.

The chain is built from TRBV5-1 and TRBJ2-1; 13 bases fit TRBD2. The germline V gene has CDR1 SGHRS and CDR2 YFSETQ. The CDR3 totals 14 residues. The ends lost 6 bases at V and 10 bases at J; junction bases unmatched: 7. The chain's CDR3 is CASTGLAGVNEQFF. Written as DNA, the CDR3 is TGCGCCAGCACCGGACTAGCGGGAGTAAACGAGCAGTTCTTC.

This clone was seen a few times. This chain's CDR3 is CAWDPGPDTQYF. CDR3 in DNA: TGTGCCTGGGACCCTGGGCCAGATACGCAGTATTTT. V and J are TRBV30 and TRBJ2-3; no reliable D call. This CDR3 is 12 amino acids long. The V gene lost 5 bases and the J gene lost 4 bases, with 10 bases spanning the gap. In germline, CDR1 is GTSNPN, CDR2 SVGIG (reference sequence).

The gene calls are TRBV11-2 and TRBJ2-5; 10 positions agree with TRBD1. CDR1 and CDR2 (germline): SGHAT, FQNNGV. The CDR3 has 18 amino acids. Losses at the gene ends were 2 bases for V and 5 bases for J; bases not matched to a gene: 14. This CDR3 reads CASSLYTGTGARVETQYF. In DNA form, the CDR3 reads TGTGCCAGCAGCTTATATACCGGGACAGGGGCCCGAGTGGAGACCCAGTACTTC.

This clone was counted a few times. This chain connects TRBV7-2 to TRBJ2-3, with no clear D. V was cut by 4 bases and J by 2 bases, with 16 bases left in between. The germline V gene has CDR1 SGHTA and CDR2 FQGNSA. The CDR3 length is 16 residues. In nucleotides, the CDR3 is TGTGCCAGCAGCTCTCGACTCCTCCGGCCCACAGATACGCAGTATTTT. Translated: CASSSRLLRPTDTQYF.

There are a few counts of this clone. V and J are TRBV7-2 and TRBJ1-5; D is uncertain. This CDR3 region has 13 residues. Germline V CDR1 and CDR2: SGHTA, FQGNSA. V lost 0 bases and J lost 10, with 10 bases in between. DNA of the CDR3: TGTGCCAGCAGCTTAGCGGGCAGCGGACCCCAGCATTTT. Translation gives CASSLAGSGPQHF.

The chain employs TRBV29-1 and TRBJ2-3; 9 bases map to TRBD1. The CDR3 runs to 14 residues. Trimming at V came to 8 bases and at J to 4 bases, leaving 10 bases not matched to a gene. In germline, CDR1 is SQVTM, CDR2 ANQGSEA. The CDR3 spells CSPPPTGGADTQYF. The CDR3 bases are TGCAGCCCCCCCCCGACAGGGGGGGCAGATACGCAGTATTTT.

The CDR3 nucleotides are TGCGCCAGCAGCAGAGCCCTAGCGGGAGGCGAGGAGACCCAGTACTTC. This codes for CASSRALAGGEETQYF. The J gene is TRBJ2-5, the V gene TRBV5-1, with 11 positions matching TRBD2. V shed 4 bases, J shed 5 bases, and the junction held 10 bases outside the gene matches. This CDR3 comprises 16 residues. In germline, CDR1 is SGHRS, CDR2 YFSETQ.

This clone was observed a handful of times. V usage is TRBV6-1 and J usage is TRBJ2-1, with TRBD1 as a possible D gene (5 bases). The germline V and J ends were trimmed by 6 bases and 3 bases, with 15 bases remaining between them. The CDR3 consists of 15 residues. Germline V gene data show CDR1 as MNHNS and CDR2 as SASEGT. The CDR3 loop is CASRRQGEYYNEQFF. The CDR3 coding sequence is TGTGCCAGCAGGAGGCAGGGTGAATACTACAATGAGCAGTTCTTC.

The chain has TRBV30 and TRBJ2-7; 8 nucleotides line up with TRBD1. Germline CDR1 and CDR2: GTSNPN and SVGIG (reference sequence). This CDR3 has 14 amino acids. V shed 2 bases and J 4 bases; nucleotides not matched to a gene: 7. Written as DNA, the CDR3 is TGTGCCTGGAGTACCGGGACAGGTTATTACGAGCAGTACTTC. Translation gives CAWSTGTGYYEQYF. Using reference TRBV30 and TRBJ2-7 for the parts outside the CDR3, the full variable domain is SQTIHQWPATLVQPVGSPLSLECTVEGTSNPNLYWYRQAAGRGLQLLFYSVGIGQISSEVPQNLSASRPQDRQFILSSKKLLLSDSGFYLCAWSTGTGYYEQYFGPGTRLTVT.

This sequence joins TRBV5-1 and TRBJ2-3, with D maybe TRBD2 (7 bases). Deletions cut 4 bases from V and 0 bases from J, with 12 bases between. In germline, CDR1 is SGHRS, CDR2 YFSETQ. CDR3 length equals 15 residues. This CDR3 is CASSPEGGSTDTQYF. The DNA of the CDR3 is TGCGCCAGCAGCCCGGAGGGGGGGAGCACAGATACGCAGTATTTT.

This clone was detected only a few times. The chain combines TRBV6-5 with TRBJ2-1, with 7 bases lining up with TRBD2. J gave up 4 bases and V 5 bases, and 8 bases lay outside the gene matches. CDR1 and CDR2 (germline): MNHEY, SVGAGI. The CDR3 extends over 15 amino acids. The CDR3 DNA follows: TGTGCCAGCAGTCGTTCGACTAGCAGTTACAATGAGCAGTTCTTC. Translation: CASSRSTSSYNEQFF.